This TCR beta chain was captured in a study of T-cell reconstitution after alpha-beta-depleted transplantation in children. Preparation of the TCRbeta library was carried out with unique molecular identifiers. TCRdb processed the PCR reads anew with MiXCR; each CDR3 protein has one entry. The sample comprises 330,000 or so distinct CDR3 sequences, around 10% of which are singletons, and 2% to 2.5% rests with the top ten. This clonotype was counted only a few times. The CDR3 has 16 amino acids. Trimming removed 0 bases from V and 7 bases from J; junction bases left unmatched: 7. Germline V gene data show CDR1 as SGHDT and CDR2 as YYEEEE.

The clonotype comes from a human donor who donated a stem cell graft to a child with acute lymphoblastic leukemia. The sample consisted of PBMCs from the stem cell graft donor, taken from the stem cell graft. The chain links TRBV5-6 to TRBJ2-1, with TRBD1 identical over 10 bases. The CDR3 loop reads CASSLGRRDRGNEQFF. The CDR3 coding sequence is TGTGCCAGCAGCTTGGGTCGGCGGGACAGGGGAAATGAGCAGTTCTTC.